The 30 T cell receptor beta chains in this list originate from one sample, sequenced in a study of shared clonotypes between healthy human individuals. TCRdb's table, derived via immunoSEQ multiplex PCR, lists solely in-frame clones and lacks some. The sample holds more than 500,000 clones, roughly 95% seen once. Sequencing used naive CD4+ T cells sorted from blood. The subset: CD45RA+ positively selected. These receptors were obtained from a woman aged 30 to 39 in good health.

The rearrangement uses TRBV2 and TRBJ2-7, with 9 bases aligning to TRBD1. The CDR3 runs 17 residues. V gave up 6 bases and J gave up 6 bases; unmatched junction bases: 18. Germline V gives CDR1 SNHLY, CDR2 FYNNEI. CDR3 bases: TGTGCCAGCAGATTCGTTATGACCCGGGACAGGGTTGCCGAGCAGTACTTC. It yields the protein CASRFVMTRDRVAEQYF.

This chain connects TRBV2 to TRBJ2-7, with D tentatively TRBD1 (5 bases). Germline CDR1 SNHLY, CDR2 FYNNEI. The CDR3 runs 12 residues. Trimming shortened V by 8 bases and J by 2 bases, and 10 bases separated the two germline ends. CDR3 sequence (DNA): TGTGCCAGCCGGCAGGGCGCCTACGAGCAGTACTTC. This gives the protein CASRQGAYEQYF. The full variable domain, its missing parts supplied by reference TRBV2 and TRBJ2-7, is EPEVTQTPSHQVTQMGQEVILRCVPISNHLYFYWYRQILGQKVEFLVSFYNNEISEKSEIFDDQFSVERPDGSNFTLKIRSTKLEDSAMYFCASRQGAYEQYFGPGTRLTVT.

The rearrangement joins TRBV6-1 to TRBJ1-4; no clear D. CDR3 length equals 14 residues. V was shortened by 5 bases and J by 1 base, with 8 bases between the two germline ends. Germline V gives CDR1 MNHNS, CDR2 SASEGT. CDR3 in DNA: TGTGCCAGCAGTTTGTGGGGAACTAATGAAAAACTGTTTTTT. This codes for CASSLWGTNEKLFF.

The V gene is TRBV30, the J gene TRBJ1-4, with 8 bases aligning to TRBD1. The CDR3 spans 16 residues. CDR1 and CDR2 (germline): GTSNPN, SVGIG (reference sequence). V gave up 3 bases and J gave up 2 bases; unmatched junction bases: 8. CDR3 amino acids: CAWRNRGRATNEKLFF. CDR3 in DNA: TGTGCCTGGAGGAACAGGGGGAGGGCGACTAATGAAAAACTGTTTTTT.

This chain joins TRBV2 and TRBJ1-5; D is ambiguous. This CDR3 contains 13 residues. CDR1 is SNHLY, CDR2 FYNNEI, per germline. The germline V and J ends were trimmed by 6 bases and 4 bases, with 10 bases remaining between them. The CDR3 protein is CASRTGPNQPQHF. In nucleotides, the CDR3 is TGTGCCAGCAGGACCGGGCCTAATCAGCCCCAGCATTTT.

The chain is built from TRBV16 and TRBJ1-5; no clear D gene. Germline values: CDR1 KGHSY, CDR2 FQNENV. The CDR3 spans 16 residues. Trimming left V 1 base short and J 0 bases short, with 10 bases between. The CDR3 bases are TGTGCCAGCAGCCAATATGCCAGAAATAGCAATCAGCCCCAGCATTTT. It yields the protein CASSQYARNSNQPQHF. Using reference TRBV16 and TRBJ1-5 for the parts outside the CDR3, the full variable domain is GEEVAQTPKHLVRGEGQKAKLYCAPIKGHSYVFWYQQVLKNEFKFLISFQNENVFDETGMPKERFSAKCLPNSPCSLEIQATKLEDSAVYFCASSQYARNSNQPQHFGDGTRLSIL.

This sequence joins TRBV10-3 and TRBJ2-1, with D unclear. Between the trimmed V and J ends, which lost 6 bases and 3 bases, there was a span of 15 bases. The CDR3 has 15 residues. CDR1 is ENHRY, CDR2 SYGVKD, per germline. The CDR3 DNA reads as TGTGCCATCAGGACCGACACCGGCGTCTACAATGAGCAGTTCTTC. This gives the protein CAIRTDTGVYNEQFF.

The J gene is TRBJ2-5, the V gene TRBV27; D is unresolved. This CDR3 contains 14 residues. Deletions cut 5 bases from V and 1 base from J, with 11 bases between. Germline CDR1 and CDR2: MNHEY and SMNVEV (reference sequence). CDR3 protein: CASSPLPAQETQYF. The CDR3 DNA is TGTGCCAGCAGTCCGCTGCCCGCCCAAGAGACCCAGTACTTC.

The V and J genes are TRBV5-1 and TRBJ2-7; maybe TRBD1 (6 bases). V lost 0 bases and J lost 7, with 11 bases in between. Germline CDR1 is SGHRS and CDR2 is YFSETQ. The CDR3 has 13 residues. CDR3 region: CASSLAAGVEQYF. In nucleotides, the CDR3 is TGCGCCAGCAGCTTGGCGGCAGGGGTAGAGCAGTACTTC.

The chain uses TRBV29-1 and TRBJ2-1; D possibly corresponds to TRBD1 (6 bases). Germline V CDR1 and CDR2: SQVTM, ANQGSEA. Trimming left V 1 base short and J 8 bases short, with 15 bases between. The CDR3 spans 14 residues. The CDR3 nucleotides are TGCAGCGTTGAAGGCCAAGGGGGATGGGATGAGCAGTTCTTC. Amino acid sequence: CSVEGQGGWDEQFF.

The CDR3 DNA reads TGTGCCAGTAGTATCCCCCCCGGACTAGCGGGAGGGACCGGGGAGCTGTTTTTT. Its protein product is CASSIPPGLAGGTGELFF. The chain links TRBV19 to TRBJ2-2; TRBD2 matches at 15 bases. The trim removed 3 bases at V and 5 bases at J, leaving 7 bases unmatched. In germline, CDR1 is LNHDA, CDR2 SQIVND (reference sequence). This CDR3 has 18 residues.

The chain links TRBV29-1 to TRBJ2-3, with TRBD2 identical over 12 bases. Germline trimming cut 8 bases from V and 2 bases from J; bases unmatched to any gene: 11. The length of the CDR3 is 16 residues. From germline, CDR1 is SQVTM and CDR2 ANQGSEA. The CDR3, as DNA: TGCAGCCTTGGACTAGCGGGACTCCCAATCACAGATACGCAGTATTTT. This encodes CSLGLAGLPITDTQYF.

The chain links TRBV5-4 to TRBJ2-7; no reliable D call. CDR3 length equals 11 residues. Looked up from germline, CDR1 is SGHNT and CDR2 is YYREEE (reference sequence). V lost 2 bases, J lost 7 bases, and 7 bases lay in between. The CDR3 protein is CASSFEREQYF. The CDR3 bases are TGTGCCAGCAGCTTTGAACGGGAGCAGTACTTC.

The chain joins TRBV28 to TRBJ1-2; unclear D gene. The CDR3 is 14 residues long. Germline lookup yields CDR1 MDHEN and CDR2 SYDVKM. V lost 2 bases to trimming and J lost 7 bases, with 14 bases between them. This CDR3 is CASSLPEVVVGYTF. CDR3 nucleotides: TGTGCCAGCAGTTTACCCGAAGTGGTGGTTGGCTACACCTTC.

This clone appeared once. The rearrangement joins TRBV18 to TRBJ1-1; TRBD1 agrees at 9 bases. This CDR3 comprises 13 residues. With 6 bases clipped from V and 5 bases from J, the junction kept 4 bases outside the gene matches. Germline loops: CDR1 KGHSH, CDR2 LQKENI. DNA of the CDR3: TGTGCCAGCTCGTCGGGACAGGGAACTGAAGCTTTCTTT. Its translation is CASSSGQGTEAFF. The variable domain in full, with the rest retrieved from reference TRBV18 and TRBJ1-1, is NAGVMQNPRHLVRRRGQEARLRCSPMKGHSHVYWYRQLPEEGLKFMVYLQKENIIDESGMPKERFSAEFPKEGPSILRIQQVVRGDSAAYFCASSSGQGTEAFFGQGTRLTVV.

The V gene is TRBV19, the J gene TRBJ1-4; D not resolved. The CDR3 runs to 14 residues. The V gene lost 3 bases and the J gene lost 8 bases, with 13 bases spanning the gap. Per the germline V gene, CDR1 is LNHDA and CDR2 is SQIVND (reference sequence). CDR3 DNA sequence: TGTGCCAGTAGTATGTTCAGCGGGCAGGAAAAACTGTTTTTT. Translated, it gives CASSMFSGQEKLFF.

Worth noting for this clone: This specimen includes other DNA sequences encoding the same CDR3. This chain connects TRBV5-1 to TRBJ1-1; D gene uncertain. Per germline, CDR1 SGHRS and CDR2 YFSETQ. The V and J ends lost 4 bases and 0 bases respectively, with 10 bases between them. This CDR3 comprises 14 residues. In DNA, the CDR3 is TGCGCCAGCAGCCTGGACGGGTTGAACACTGAAGCTTTCTTT. It is translated as CASSLDGLNTEAFF.

CDR3 bases: TGTGCCTGGAGTGTAGGGGCGGGAGTCTACAATGAGCAGTTCTTC. Amino acids: CAWSVGAGVYNEQFF. The chain recombines TRBV30 with TRBJ2-1; 7 nucleotides align to TRBD2. The CDR3 consists of 15 residues. Losses at the gene ends were 0 bases for V and 3 bases for J; bases not matched to a gene: 5. From germline, CDR1 is GTSNPN and CDR2 SVGIG (reference sequence).

The chain links TRBV28 to TRBJ1-5, with D unresolved. Germline lookup yields CDR1 MDHEN and CDR2 SYDVKM. V shed 5 bases and J shed 0 bases, with 11 bases lying between them. The CDR3 extends over 15 amino acids. The CDR3 protein is CASSPPPFSNQPQHF. The CDR3 bases are TGTGCCAGCAGTCCCCCCCCATTTAGCAATCAGCCCCAGCATTTT.

The chain has TRBV30 and TRBJ2-1, with 11 bases fitting TRBD2. The CDR3 runs to 15 residues. With V trimmed by 8 bases and J by 2 bases, 8 bases remained unmatched. Germline-derived CDR1 and CDR2 are GTSNPN and SVGIG (reference sequence). CDR3 bases: TGTGCCGTTTCCATAGCGGGAGGGGCCTACAATGAGCAGTTCTTC. Translating it yields CAVSIAGGAYNEQFF.

The chain uses TRBV6-1 and TRBJ2-3; either TRBD1 or TRBD2 may supply D (5 bases each). This CDR3 spans 14 amino acids. CDR1 MNHNS and CDR2 SASEGT come from the germline V gene. V lost 3 bases, J lost 3 bases, and 10 bases lay in between. As DNA, the CDR3 is TGTGCCAGCAGTGAGTACGAGGGGACAGATACGCAGTATTTT. Translation gives CASSEYEGTDTQYF.

About this clone itself: One end of the junction varies from germline; a read error may be responsible. The gene calls are TRBV18 and TRBJ2-1, with 11 bases that match TRBD2. CDR1 and CDR2 from the germline V gene are KGHSH and LQKENI. CDR3 size: 15 residues. This CDR3 reads CASSPLAGEGNEQFF. The CDR3 nucleotides read TGTGCCAGCTCTCCACTAGCGGGAGAGGGCAATGAGCAGTTCTTC.

CDR3 sequence: CASNTAGTSSYEQYF. As DNA, the CDR3 is TGTGCCAGCAATACTGCCGGGACTTCCTCCTACGAGCAGTACTTC. This chain joins TRBV27 and TRBJ2-7; possible D gene TRBD2, 6 bases. Germline V gene lookup returns CDR1 MNHEY and CDR2 SMNVEV (reference sequence). The CDR3 extends over 15 amino acids. V lost 7 bases and J 0 bases, leaving 16 bases between the germline ends.

Notes on this clone: Within the sample, other DNA sequences also encode this same CDR3. The chain has TRBV28 and TRBJ2-7, with D tentatively TRBD2 (5 bases). V gave up 5 bases and J gave up 3 bases, with 8 bases separating them. CDR1 and CDR2 from the germline V gene are MDHEN and SYDVKM. CDR3 length: 12 residues. The CDR3 spells CASSLGVYEQYF. CDR3 DNA sequence: TGTGCCAGCAGTCTGGGAGTCTACGAGCAGTACTTC.

The CDR3 DNA follows: TGTGCCAGCAGCTTGGGCAGGGGGTCAGATACGCAGTATTTT. Encoded protein: CASSLGRGSDTQYF. The chain employs TRBV5-8 and TRBJ2-3; TRBD1 matches 7 bases. This CDR3 is built from 14 residues. Looked up from germline, CDR1 is SGHTS and CDR2 is YDEGEE. V was clipped by 0 bases and J by 4 bases; unmatched bases: 2.

This clone was picked up a small number of times. The chain carries TRBV6-5 and TRBJ2-2; possible D gene TRBD2, 5 bases. CDR1 is MNHEY and CDR2 is SVGAGI in the germline V gene. The CDR3 is 15 amino acids. The V end lost 2 bases, the J end lost 5 bases, and 12 bases lay between the germline ends. CDR3 amino acids: CASSYNYRETGELFF. The CDR3 nucleotides are TGTGCCAGCAGTTACAACTATAGGGAGACCGGGGAGCTGTTTTTT.

This chain connects TRBV18 to TRBJ1-1, with a possible D match to TRBD1 (6 bases). CDR1 and CDR2 from the germline V gene are KGHSH and LQKENI. The CDR3 length is 14 residues. The V gene lost 8 bases and the J gene lost 6 bases, with 19 bases spanning the gap. The CDR3 protein is CASINRGASAEAFF. The CDR3 nucleotides read TGTGCCAGCATCAATCGGGGGGCATCCGCTGAAGCTTTCTTT.

The chain combines TRBV28 with TRBJ2-1; D possibly corresponds to TRBD1 (6 bases). The V end was cut by 5 bases, the J end by 8 bases, with 25 bases between. Germline V CDR1 and CDR2: MDHEN, SYDVKM. The CDR3 spans 17 residues. The CDR3 is CASSPPLWTVSDHEQFF. CDR3 sequence (DNA): TGTGCCAGCAGTCCTCCTCTGTGGACAGTAAGCGACCATGAGCAGTTCTTC.

This chain uses TRBV28 with TRBJ1-2; D ambiguous. Germline assignment: CDR1 MDHEN and CDR2 SYDVKM. This CDR3 region has 14 residues. V dropped 1 base and J dropped 3 bases, with 9 bases sitting between them. CDR3 nucleotide sequence: TGTGCCAGCAGTTTATATCGGCCAGACTATGGCTACACCTTC. Translation gives CASSLYRPDYGYTF.

V usage is TRBV29-1 and J usage is TRBJ2-1; D gene ambiguous. The germline V gene encodes CDR1 SQVTM and CDR2 ANQGSEA. Trimming stripped 2 bases from V and 8 bases from J, with 10 bases between. The CDR3 loop spans 12 amino acids. The DNA for the CDR3 is TGCAGCGTTGAACCCCCTAGTTATGAGCAGTTCTTC. Translating gives CSVEPPSYEQFF.